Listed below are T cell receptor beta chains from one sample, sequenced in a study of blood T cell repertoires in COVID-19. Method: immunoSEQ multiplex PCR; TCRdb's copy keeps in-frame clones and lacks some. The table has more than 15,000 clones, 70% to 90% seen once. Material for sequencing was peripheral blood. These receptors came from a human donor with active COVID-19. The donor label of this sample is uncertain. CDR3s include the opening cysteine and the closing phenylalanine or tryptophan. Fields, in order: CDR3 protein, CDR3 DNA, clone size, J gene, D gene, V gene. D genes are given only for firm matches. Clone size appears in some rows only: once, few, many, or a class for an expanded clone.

CDR3 protein: CASSQDFRDRTGELFF
CDR3 DNA: TGCGCCAGCAGCCAAGATTTCAGGGATCGCACCGGGGAGCTGTTTTTT
clone size: -
J gene: TRBJ2-2
D gene: -
V gene: TRBV4-3

CDR3 protein: CASLLAAGYEQYF
CDR3 DNA: TGTGCCAGCCTCCTAGCGGCGGGCTACGAGCAGTACTTC
clone size: few
J gene: TRBJ2-7
D gene: TRBD2
V gene: TRBV28

CDR3 protein: CATSEPTGGTQPQHF
CDR3 DNA: TGTGCCACCAGTGAACCTACAGGGGGCACTCAGCCCCAGCATTTT
clone size: few
J gene: TRBJ1-5
D gene: TRBD1
V gene: TRBV24-1

CDR3 protein: CASSLDGGYGYTF
CDR3 DNA: TGTGCCAGCAGTTTAGATGGCGGCTATGGCTACACCTTC
clone size: -
J gene: TRBJ1-2
D gene: -
V gene: TRBV12-3/TRBV12-4

CDR3 protein: CASSPERGGPNTGELFF
CDR3 DNA: TGCGCCAGCAGCCCCGAGCGAGGGGGCCCTAACACCGGGGAGCTGTTTTTT
clone size: -
J gene: TRBJ2-2
D gene: TRBD1
V gene: TRBV4-3

CDR3 protein: CASSVVVSYSCNEQFF
CDR3 DNA: TGTGCCAGCAGCGTAGTCGTAAGCTATAGTTGCAATGAGCAGTTCTTC
clone size: medium-sized
J gene: TRBJ2-1
D gene: -
V gene: TRBV9

CDR3 protein: CSAGSGYEQYF
CDR3 DNA: TGCAGTGCTGGTAGCGGCTACGAGCAGTACTTC
clone size: -
J gene: TRBJ2-7
D gene: -
V gene: TRBV20-1

CDR3 protein: CASSSGTSALHEQFF
CDR3 DNA: TGCGCCAGCAGCTCCGGGACTAGCGCCTTGCATGAGCAGTTCTTC
clone size: -
J gene: TRBJ2-1
D gene: TRBD2
V gene: TRBV4-1

CDR3 protein: CASSYPGTGRYEQYF
CDR3 DNA: TGTGCCAGCAGTTATCCCGGGACAGGGAGGTACGAGCAGTACTTC
clone size: -
J gene: TRBJ2-7
D gene: TRBD1
V gene: TRBV28

CDR3 protein: CASSTADTQYF
CDR3 DNA: TGTGCCAGTTCTACGGCAGATACGCAGTATTTT
clone size: -
J gene: TRBJ2-3
D gene: -
V gene: TRBV28

CDR3 protein: CASSLPGLKEQYF
CDR3 DNA: TGTGCCAGCAGTTTGCCAGGTTTGAAAGAGCAGTACTTC
clone size: once
J gene: TRBJ2-7
D gene: -
V gene: TRBV28

CDR3 protein: CASTESGGSTDTQYF
CDR3 DNA: TGTGCCAGTACGGAGTCTGGGGGCTCCACAGATACGCAGTATTTT
clone size: -
J gene: TRBJ2-3
D gene: -
V gene: TRBV19

CDR3 protein: CASSLEGSGDEKLFF
CDR3 DNA: TGCGCCAGCAGCTTGGAAGGGTCGGGGGATGAAAAACTGTTTTTT
clone size: -
J gene: TRBJ1-4
D gene: -
V gene: TRBV5-1

CDR3 protein: CASRPRDRSTGELFF
CDR3 DNA: TGTGCCAGCAGGCCACGGGACAGGAGCACCGGGGAGCTGTTTTTT
clone size: -
J gene: TRBJ2-2
D gene: TRBD1
V gene: TRBV11-3

CDR3 protein: CASSQRDRGLDEQFF
CDR3 DNA: TGTGCCAGCAGCCAAAGGGACAGGGGACTGGATGAGCAGTTCTTC
clone size: once
J gene: TRBJ2-1
D gene: TRBD1
V gene: TRBV3-1/TRBV3-2

CDR3 protein: CASSLGPGGSNEQFF
CDR3 DNA: TGTGCTAGCAGCTTAGGACCTGGTGGGAGCAATGAGCAGTTCTTC
clone size: -
J gene: TRBJ2-1
D gene: -
V gene: TRBV7-7

CDR3 protein: CASSPRVNIQYF
CDR3 DNA: TGTGCCAGCAGCCCCCGGGTAAACATTCAGTACTTC
clone size: -
J gene: TRBJ2-4
D gene: -
V gene: TRBV7-9

CDR3 protein: CSVELGGADTQYF
CDR3 DNA: TGCAGCGTTGAGTTGGGGGGAGCAGATACGCAGTATTTT
clone size: -
J gene: TRBJ2-3
D gene: -
V gene: TRBV29-1

CDR3 protein: CASSLRLAGGTDTQYF
CDR3 DNA: TGCGCCAGCAGCTTGAGACTAGCGGGAGGCACAGATACGCAGTATTTT
clone size: once
J gene: TRBJ2-3
D gene: TRBD2
V gene: TRBV5-1

CDR3 protein: CASWAGINSPLHF
CDR3 DNA: TGTGCCAGCTGGGCAGGGATAAATTCACCCCTCCACTTT
clone size: -
J gene: TRBJ1-6
D gene: -
V gene: TRBV6-5

CDR3 protein: CASSRDSHIRRELFF
CDR3 DNA: TGCGCCAGCAGCCGGGACAGCCACATTCGACGGGAGCTGTTTTTT
clone size: -
J gene: TRBJ2-2
D gene: TRBD1
V gene: TRBV5-1

CDR3 protein: CASSLSGRAGELFF
CDR3 DNA: TGTGCCAGCAGCTTAAGCGGGAGGGCCGGGGAGCTGTTTTTT
clone size: -
J gene: TRBJ2-2
D gene: TRBD2
V gene: TRBV7-3

CDR3 protein: CASSLLAGDTQYF
CDR3 DNA: TGTGCCAGCAGCCTCCTAGCGGGAGATACGCAGTATTTT
clone size: -
J gene: TRBJ2-3
D gene: TRBD2
V gene: TRBV7-3

CDR3 protein: CASSPGTTYEQYF
CDR3 DNA: TGCGCCAGCAGCCCTGGGACTACCTACGAGCAGTACTTC
clone size: -
J gene: TRBJ2-7
D gene: TRBD2
V gene: TRBV5-1

CDR3 protein: CASSPSRDRASGANVLTF
CDR3 DNA: TGTGCCAGCAGCCCAAGCCGGGACAGGGCATCTGGGGCCAACGTCCTGACTTTC
clone size: -
J gene: TRBJ2-6
D gene: TRBD1
V gene: TRBV7-8

CDR3 protein: CATSRDKGGGGYTF
CDR3 DNA: TGTGCCACCAGCAGAGATAAAGGGGGCGGTGGCTACACCTTC
clone size: few
J gene: TRBJ1-2
D gene: TRBD1
V gene: TRBV15

CDR3 protein: CASSQGAGGRDSYEQYF
CDR3 DNA: TGTGCCAGCAGCCAAGGGGCCGGGGGACGGGACTCCTACGAGCAGTACTTC
clone size: -
J gene: TRBJ2-7
D gene: -
V gene: TRBV4-2

CDR3 protein: CASSPGRDSPLHF
CDR3 DNA: TGTGCCAGCAGTCCCGGGCGGGATTCACCCCTCCACTTT
clone size: -
J gene: TRBJ1-6
D gene: -
V gene: TRBV12-3/TRBV12-4